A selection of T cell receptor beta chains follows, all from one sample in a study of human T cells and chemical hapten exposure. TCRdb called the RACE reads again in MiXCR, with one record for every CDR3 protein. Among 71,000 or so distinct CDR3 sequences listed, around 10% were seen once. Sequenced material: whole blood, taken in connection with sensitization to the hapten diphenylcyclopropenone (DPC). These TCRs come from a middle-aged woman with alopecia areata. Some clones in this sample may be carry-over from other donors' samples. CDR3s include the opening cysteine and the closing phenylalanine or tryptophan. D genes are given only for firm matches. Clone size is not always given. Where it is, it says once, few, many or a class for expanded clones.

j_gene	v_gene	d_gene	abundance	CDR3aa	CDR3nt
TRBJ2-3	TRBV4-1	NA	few	CASSPLVGDTQYF	TGCGCCAGCAGCCCCCTGGTGGGAGATACGCAGTATTTT
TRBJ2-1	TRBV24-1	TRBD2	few	CATSDITSGGLDEQFF	TGTGCCACCAGTGATATAACTAGCGGGGGGCTCGATGAGCAGTTCTTC
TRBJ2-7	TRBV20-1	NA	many	CSAPRRAVGTYEQYF	TGCAGTGCTCCCCGGAGGGCAGTGGGGACCTACGAGCAGTACTTC
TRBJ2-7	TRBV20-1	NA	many	CSARDVTGVAYEQYF	TGCAGTGCTAGAGATGTGACGGGGGTCGCCTACGAGCAGTACTTC
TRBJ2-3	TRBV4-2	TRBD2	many	CASSQAGTRADTQYF	TGTGCCAGCAGCCAAGCCGGGACTAGGGCAGATACGCAGTATTTT
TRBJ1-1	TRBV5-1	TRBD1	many	CASSSGGTDHTEAFF	TGCGCCAGCAGCTCGGGCGGGACAGACCACACTGAAGCTTTCTTT
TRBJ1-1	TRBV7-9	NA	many	CASSAGVTEAFF	TGTGCCAGCAGCGCGGGTGTCACTGAAGCTTTCTTT
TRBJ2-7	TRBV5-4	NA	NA	CASSRDPVGRLLEQYF	TGTGCCAGCAGCCGTGACCCCGTCGGCCGGTTACTCGAGCAGTACTTC
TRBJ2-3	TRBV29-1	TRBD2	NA	CSVDGTSGGTDTQYF	TGCAGCGTTGATGGGACTAGCGGGGGCACAGATACGCAGTATTTT
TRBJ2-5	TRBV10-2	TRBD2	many	CASSERGGSETQYF	TGCGCCAGCAGTGAGCGGGGGGGCTCAGAGACCCAGTACTTC
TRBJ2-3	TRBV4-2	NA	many	CASSQEGTPTDTQYF	TGTGCCAGCAGCCAAGAAGGAACACCCACAGATACGCAGTATTTT
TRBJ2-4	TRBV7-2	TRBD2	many	CASSSRLAGGVIQYF	TGTGCCAGCAGTTCGAGACTAGCGGGTGGGGTCATTCAGTACTTC
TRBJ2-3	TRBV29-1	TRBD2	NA	CSVGPQRGGSTDTQYF	TGCAGCGTTGGGCCCCAGCGGGGGGGAAGCACAGATACGCAGTATTTT
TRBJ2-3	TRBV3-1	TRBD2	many	CASSPGGVTDTQYF	TGTGCCAGCAGCCCCGGGGGGGTCACAGATACGCAGTATTTT
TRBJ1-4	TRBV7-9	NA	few	CASSTTGKYNEKLFF	TGTGCCAGCAGCACGACCGGGAAATATAATGAAAAACTGTTTTTT
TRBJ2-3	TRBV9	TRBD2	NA	CASSERGVTDTQYF	TGTGCCAGCAGCGAGCGGGGAGTCACAGATACGCAGTATTTT
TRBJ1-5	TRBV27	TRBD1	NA	CASSYRQGYQPQHF	TGTGCCAGCAGTTACCGACAGGGCTATCAGCCCCAGCATTTT
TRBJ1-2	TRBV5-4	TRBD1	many	CASSLQGALNYGYTF	TGTGCCAGCAGCCTACAGGGGGCCCTTAACTATGGCTACACCTTC
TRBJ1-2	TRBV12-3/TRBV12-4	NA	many	CASSTGSNYGYTF	TGTGCCAGCAGCACCGGATCTAACTATGGCTACACCTTC
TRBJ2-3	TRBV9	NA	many	CASSVDPWRTDTQYF	TGTGCCAGCAGCGTCGACCCGTGGAGGACAGATACGCAGTATTTT
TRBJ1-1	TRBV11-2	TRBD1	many	CASSEEGQGRTEAFF	TGTGCCAGCAGCGAGGAGGGACAGGGGAGGACTGAAGCTTTCTTT
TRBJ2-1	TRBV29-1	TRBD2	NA	CSAGRDEQFF	TGCAGCGCCGGGAGGGATGAGCAGTTCTTC
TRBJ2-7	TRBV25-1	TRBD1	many	CASSESGGEQYF	TGTGCCAGCAGTGAATCAGGGGGAGAGCAGTACTTC
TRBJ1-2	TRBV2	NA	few	CASSLPTMGSGYTF	TGTGCCAGCAGCCTACCCACGATGGGGAGTGGCTACACCTTC
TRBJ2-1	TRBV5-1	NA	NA	CASSGQGLIYNEQFF	TGCGCCAGCAGCGGACAAGGACTAATCTACAATGAGCAGTTCTTC
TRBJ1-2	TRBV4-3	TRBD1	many	CASSTDRGNYGYTF	TGCGCCAGCAGCACAGACAGGGGCAACTATGGCTACACCTTC
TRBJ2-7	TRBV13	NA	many	CASSRRDTSYEQYF	TGTGCCAGCAGCCGGCGGGACACGTCATACGAGCAGTACTTC
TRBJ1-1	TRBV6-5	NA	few	CASSYGRNTEAFF	TGTGCCAGCAGTTACGGCAGGAACACTGAAGCTTTCTTT
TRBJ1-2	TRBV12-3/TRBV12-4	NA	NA	CASSFGGLEANYGYTF	TGTGCCAGCAGCTTTGGGGGGTTGGAAGCTAACTATGGCTACACCTTC
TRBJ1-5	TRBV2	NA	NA	CASSQFVDGNQPQHF	TGTGCCAGCAGCCAGTTCGTGGATGGCAATCAGCCCCAGCATTTT
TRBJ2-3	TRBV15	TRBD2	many	CATRTSGPTDTQYF	TGTGCCACCCGGACTAGCGGGCCCACAGATACGCAGTATTTT
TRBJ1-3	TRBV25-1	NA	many	CASSDWAVGNTIYF	TGTGCCAGCAGTGACTGGGCCGTCGGAAACACCATATATTTT
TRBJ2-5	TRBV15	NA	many	CATSRDTPTLGETQYF	TGTGCCACCAGCAGAGATACTCCCACCCTCGGAGAGACCCAGTACTTC
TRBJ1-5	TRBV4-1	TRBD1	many	CASSQAPGQGYYSNQPQHF	TGCGCCAGCAGCCAAGCGCCGGGACAGGGGTATTATAGCAATCAGCCCCAGCATTTT
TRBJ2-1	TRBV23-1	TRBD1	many	CASSQFRDREEQFF	TGCGCCAGCAGTCAATTTAGGGACAGGGAAGAGCAGTTCTTC
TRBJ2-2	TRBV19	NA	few	CASRYRVGTGELFF	TGTGCCAGTAGGTACAGGGTCGGCACCGGGGAGCTGTTTTTT
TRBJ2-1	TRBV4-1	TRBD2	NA	CASSQPSGGEGEQFF	TGCGCCAGCAGCCAACCTAGCGGGGGGGAGGGTGAGCAGTTCTTC
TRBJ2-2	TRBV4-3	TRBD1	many	CASSQDWGTVTGELFF	TGCGCCAGCAGCCAAGATTGGGGGACAGTCACCGGGGAGCTGTTTTTT
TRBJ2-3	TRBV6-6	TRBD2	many	CASRTIPGTSGGQPSSTDTQYF	TGTGCCAGCAGAACCATCCCCGGGACTAGCGGGGGGCAGCCTTCAAGCACAGATACGCAGTATTTT
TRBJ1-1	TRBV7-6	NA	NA	CASSLSGLRTGTEAFF	TGTGCCAGCAGCTTATCTGGGTTGAGGACGGGCACTGAAGCTTTCTTT
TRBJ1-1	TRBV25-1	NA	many	CASTAGTLNTEAFF	TGTGCCAGCACCGCCGGGACCCTGAACACTGAAGCTTTCTTT
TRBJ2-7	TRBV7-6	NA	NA	CASSLVGREQYF	TGTGCCAGCAGCTTAGTCGGTCGCGAGCAGTACTTC
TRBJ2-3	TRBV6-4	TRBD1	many	CASSDGTASTDTQYF	TGTGCCAGCAGTGACGGGACAGCGAGCACAGATACGCAGTATTTT
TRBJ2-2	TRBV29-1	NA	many	CSVVGVYTGELFF	TGCAGCGTTGTTGGGGTGTACACCGGGGAGCTGTTTTTT
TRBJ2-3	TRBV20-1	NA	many	CSAVTDTQYF	TGCAGTGCAGTTACAGATACGCAGTATTTT
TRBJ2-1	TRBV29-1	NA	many	CSVELTGGEIDEQFF	TGCAGCGTTGAATTAACCGGTGGGGAGATAGATGAGCAGTTCTTC
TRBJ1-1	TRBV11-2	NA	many	CASSSRNIMNTEAFF	TGTGCCAGCAGCTCCAGGAACATAATGAACACTGAAGCTTTCTTT
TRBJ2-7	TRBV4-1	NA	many	CASSQGPGAGYEQYF	TGCGCCAGCAGCCAAGGTCCGGGGGCCGGATACGAGCAGTACTTC
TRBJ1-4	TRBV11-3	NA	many	CASSLVFSWLSLFF	TGTGCCAGCAGCTTAGTATTTAGCTGGTTATCACTGTTTTTT
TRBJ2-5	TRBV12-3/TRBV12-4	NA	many	CASSFPSSQETQYF	TGTGCCAGCAGTTTCCCATCCTCACAAGAGACCCAGTACTTC
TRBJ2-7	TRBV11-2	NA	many	CASSPAREQYF	TGTGCCAGCAGCCCAGCCAGAGAGCAGTACTTC
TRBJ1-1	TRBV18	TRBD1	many	CASSPLGTDRDEAFF	TGTGCCAGCTCACCACTGGGGACGGACAGGGATGAAGCTTTCTTT
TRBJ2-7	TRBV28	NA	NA	CASTTGLLAEQYF	TGTGCCAGCACCACCGGGCTCCTGGCCGAGCAGTACTTC
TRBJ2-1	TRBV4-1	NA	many	CASSQGESSYNEQFF	TGCGCCAGCAGCCAAGGGGAGAGCTCCTACAATGAGCAGTTCTTC
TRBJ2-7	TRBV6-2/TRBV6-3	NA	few	CASSYRYVDVTTYEQYF	TGTGCCAGCAGTTACCGTTATGTCGACGTCACGACCTACGAGCAGTACTTC